This T cell receptor (beta chain) is from a study of shared clonotypes between healthy human individuals. CD8 cells classed as naive were CD45RO-negative and positively selected for CCR7, excluding terminally differentiated effector memory CD45RA+ cells. The data were produced by immunoSEQ multiplex PCR, yet TCRdb's version contains in-frame clones alone and is incomplete. The profile shows about 2.1 million clones, 85% to 95% of them singletons. General study points: Unshared clonotypes carried lower generation probabilities than those common to all four donors. In four donors, approximately 5% of naive CD4 clonotypes appeared in common.

V shed 0 bases and J shed 0 bases, with 6 bases lying between them. CDR1 is SGHKS, CDR2 YYEKEE, per germline (reference sequence). The CDR3 runs 14 residues. Concerning this clone itself: What it binds is not known.

This chain connects TRBV5-5 to TRBJ2-5; D is unclear. The source of this sequence is a man aged 18 to 30 in good health. Some clones in this sample may be carry-over from other donors' samples. Source material: naive CD8+ T cells from PBMCs. The CDR3 here is CASSLVQYQETQYF. The CDR3 region has the DNA TGTGCCAGCAGCTTGGTTCAGTACCAAGAGACCCAGTACTTC.